A selection of T cell receptor beta chains follows, all from one sample in a study of cytomegalovirus exposure and HLA in healthy donors. TCRdb keeps only in-frame clones here, not all; method: immunoSEQ multiplex PCR. The sample consists of some 200,000 clones, more than 60% of them appearing once. Input material: PBMCs. Receptor source: a man aged 45-65 years in good health and CMV-seronegative. CDR3s include the opening cysteine and the closing phenylalanine or tryptophan. The D gene is left open where the match is weak. The size of a clone is reported for some rows only, either as once, few or many, or as a class for expanded clones.

TRBJ2-2 . TRBV28 . TGTGCCAGCAGCATTTGGACTGAGACCGGGGAGCTGTTTTTT CASSIWTETGELFF
TRBJ1-5 TRBD1 TRBV4-1 . TGCGCCAGCAGCCGAGAGGGACAGGGTGATCAGCCCCAGCATTTT CASSREGQGDQPQHF
TRBJ2-2 . TRBV5-1 once TGCGCCAGCAGCTGGGCGGGACAGACCCCGAACACCGGGGAGCTGTTTTTT CASSWAGQTPNTGELFF
TRBJ2-3 TRBD2 TRBV5-1 . TGCGCCAGCAGCCCCGGACTAGCGGGACAAACAGATACGCAGTATTTT CASSPGLAGQTDTQYF
TRBJ2-3 TRBD2 TRBV6-1 . TGTGCCAGCAGTGGGGTACGGGGGGGTCCAGATACGCAGTATTTT CASSGVRGGPDTQYF
TRBJ1-2 . TRBV9 few TGTGCCAGCGGAGCGACAGGAGCTAACTATGGCTACACCTTC CASGATGANYGYTF
TRBJ1-1 . TRBV6-1 . TGTGCCAGCACCATGGCCCCGGGAGGGCAAGCTTTCTTT CASTMAPGGQAFF
TRBJ2-7 . TRBV7-9 . TGTGCCAGCAGCTTAGACACAGACGAGCAGTACTTC CASSLDTDEQYF
TRBJ2-2 TRBD1 TRBV5-1 few TGCGCCAGCAGCCAGGGGGCGCAGGCCGGGGAGCTGTTTTTT CASSQGAQAGELFF
TRBJ1-2 . TRBV5-6 few TGTGCCAGCAGCCCCGCCGCCACATACAGAGGCTACACCTTC CASSPAATYRGYTF
TRBJ2-5 . TRBV10-1 . TGCGCCAGCAGTGAACAGCACCAAGAGACCCAGTACTTC CASSEQHQETQYF
TRBJ2-1 . TRBV2 . TGTGCCAGCAGTGAAAGGACTTCCGCCTACAATGAGCAGTTCTTC CASSERTSAYNEQFF
TRBJ2-5 TRBD2 TRBV19 . TGTGCCAGTAGCCGACTAGCGGGAGGCCGGGAGACCCAGTACTTC CASSRLAGGRETQYF
TRBJ1-2 . TRBV5-6 . TGTGCCAGCAGCTTGGATACAGTAGATGGCTACACCTTC CASSLDTVDGYTF
TRBJ1-1 . TRBV28 . TGTGCCAGCAGTTTAAAAGCGAACACTGAAGCTTTCTTT CASSLKANTEAFF
TRBJ1-4 TRBD1 TRBV5-1 . TGCGCCAGCAGCTTGGAGGGGGGACAGTTTAATGAAAAACTGTTTTTT CASSLEGGQFNEKLFF
TRBJ1-1 . TRBV5-1 . TGCGCCAGCAGGACACAAAACACTGAAGCTTTCTTT CASRTQNTEAFF
TRBJ1-1 TRBD1 TRBV29-1 . TGCAGCGTGGAACAGGGGGCATCCACTGAAGCTTTCTTT CSVEQGASTEAFF
TRBJ1-1 . TRBV18 . TGTGCCAGCTCGGGGGCGAGGGGTGAAGCTTTCTTT CASSGARGEAFF
TRBJ1-1 . TRBV9 . TGTGCCAGCAGCGTAGAAAGCCACAGGAACACTGAAGCTTTCTTT CASSVESHRNTEAFF
TRBJ2-3 TRBD2 TRBV7-3 . TGTGCCAGCAGTTTGACTAGCGGGACCACAGATACGCAGTATTTT CASSLTSGTTDTQYF
TRBJ1-6 . TRBV5-4 . TGTGCCAGCAGCTTGGAAGGAGGGCGGGATTCACCCCTCCACTTT CASSLEGGRDSPLHF
TRBJ2-5 . TRBV6-5 . TGTGCCAGCACTTCGCCGAGTAGACAAGAGACCCAGTACTTC CASTSPSRQETQYF
TRBJ2-7 TRBD1 TRBV13 . TGTGCCAGCAGCTCCCAGAGGACAGGCATCTCCCTCTACGAGCAGTACTTC CASSSQRTGISLYEQYF
TRBJ2-5 TRBD1 TRBV7-2 once TGTGCCAGCACTCGTGACAGGGCAGAGACCCAGTACTTC CASTRDRAETQYF
TRBJ2-1 . TRBV30 . TGTGCCTGGAGTAGGCAGCGGAATGAGCAGTTCTTC CAWSRQRNEQFF
TRBJ2-1 . TRBV7-6 . TGTGCCAGCAGCTCGAGAGGGTCACACAATGAGCAGTTCTTC CASSSRGSHNEQFF
TRBJ1-2 . TRBV2 . TGTGCCAGCAGTCCGTTACAGGGTCTGGGCTACACCTTC CASSPLQGLGYTF
TRBJ1-5 TRBD1 TRBV6-9 . TGTGCCAGCAGTTACCACCCGCCTTACAGGGGGGGTCACAATCAGCCCCAGCATTTT CASSYHPPYRGGHNQPQHF
TRBJ1-5 . TRBV29-1 . TGCAGCGGGGCCCCGGCAACAAGCAGCAATCAGCCCCAGCATTTT CSGAPATSSNQPQHF
TRBJ1-1 TRBD1 TRBV11-1 . TGTGCCAGCAGCTTCTTTCCGGGACAGGGAGTCTCTGAAGCTTTCTTT CASSFFPGQGVSEAFF
TRBJ2-4 TRBD2 TRBV19 . TGTGCCAGTAGTATCGGGGGGGGAAGGAACATTCAGTACTTC CASSIGGGRNIQYF
TRBJ1-1 . TRBV28 . TGTGCCAGCAGTCCCCCAGGTGGAAAAGCTTTCTTT CASSPPGGKAFF
TRBJ2-2 TRBD2 TRBV5-1 . TGCGCCAGCAGCTTGGTCGGTAGCGGGAGTACCGGGGAGCTGTTTTTT CASSLVGSGSTGELFF
TRBJ1-2 . TRBV28 . TGTGCCAGCAGTTTAAGTGGATGGGCTTTCTTC CASSLSGWAFF
TRBJ2-7 . TRBV30 . TGTGCCTGGAGGATCACTAAGGGAGGTGAGTACTTC CAWRITKGGEYF
TRBJ2-1 . TRBV21-1 few TGTGCCCCGCTTCCTCTAGCGGGAGATGGGGATGAGCAGTTCTTC CAPLPLAGDGDEQFF
TRBJ1-2 TRBD1 TRBV29-1 . TGCAGCTTTAAAGGACAGGGAGACAGTGGCTACACCTTC CSFKGQGDSGYTF
TRBJ2-5 . TRBV11-2 . TGTGCCAGCACCCCCCTGAGTGACCAAGAGACCCAGTACTTC CASTPLSDQETQYF
TRBJ1-2 TRBD1 TRBV5-1 . TGCGCCAGCAGCAACTGGGACAGAAATTCGGATCGTGGCTACACCTTC CASSNWDRNSDRGYTF
TRBJ2-3 . TRBV15 . TGTGCCACCAGCAGGGCCCTGACTAGCACAGATACGCAGTATTTT CATSRALTSTDTQYF
TRBJ2-2 . TRBV5-1 . TGCGCCAGCAGCTTGATGGACTCCGGGGAGCTGTTTTTT CASSLMDSGELFF
TRBJ2-3 . TRBV11-2 few TGTGCCAGCAGCCCGTTTGGACTCGGGCTAGATACGCAGTATTTT CASSPFGLGLDTQYF
TRBJ1-6 . TRBV5-6 . TGTGCCAGCAGCTTAAGTAGGCGGCGAGCGCCCCTCCACTTT CASSLSRRRAPLHF
TRBJ2-7 . TRBV19 . TGTGCCAGTACATCTAAAACAGGGACCTACGAGCAGTACTTC CASTSKTGTYEQYF
TRBJ2-1 TRBD2 TRBV7-3 . TGTGCCAGCAGCCTCGGGGATAGCGGGAGCGATGAGCAGTTCTTC CASSLGDSGSDEQFF
TRBJ2-1 TRBD2 TRBV11-2 once TGTGCCAGCAGCACGAGGGGACTAGCGGGTAGAACCTCCTACAATGAGCAGTTCTTC CASSTRGLAGRTSYNEQFF
TRBJ2-5 . TRBV6-5 . TGTGCCAGCAGTTACTCTTCTGGAGGCCGACAAGAGACCCAGTACTTC CASSYSSGGRQETQYF
TRBJ1-1 . TRBV5-1 . TGCGCCAGCAGCTCAGGAGCGGGGGCATGGACTGAAGCTTTCTTT CASSSGAGAWTEAFF